The entry that follows covers one T cell receptor beta chain sequence. Its antigen is not yet known. This record comes from a study of CXCR3-negative and CXCR3-positive naive CD8 T cells (dated by TCRdb to the late 2010s). Background for the entire study: About 150 million TRB reads were obtained in total, roughly 1.5 +/- 0.3 million reads per library. Data from ten to twelve donors, pooled across two independent experiments, went into the diversity and physicochemical repertoire analyses. The TRBV-TRBJ cluster analysis covered naive subsets from 5 donors and memory cells from 3 donors.

The sequencer was a NextSeq 550. The Human TCR Profiling Kit (MiLaboratory) was used to prepare UMI-labeled 5' RACE TRB cDNA libraries. cDNA synthesis used the entire amount of extracted RNA, and PCR amplification then used the entire amount of cDNA produced. Libraries were prepared in parallel using an identical number of PCR cycles. In the original analysis: With a requirement of at least two reads per UMI, MIGEC and MiXCR extracted about 50,000 +/- 10,000 unique UMI-labeled TRB cDNA molecules per library. On average, each library contained approximately 40,000 +/- 10,000 functional in-frame TRB CDR3 nucleotide clonotypes without stop codons. After each sample was downsampled to 5000 UMI-labeled TRB molecules, VDJtools was used to calculate diversity metrics such as normalized Shannon-Wiener and Chao1. VDJtools computed clonotype-size-weighted physicochemical properties of the central five CDR3 residues: interaction energy, strength, volume and Kidera factor 4. TCRdb reprocessed the reads and lists each CDR3 protein sequence as a single entry, with no DNA. TCRdb's processing, not the authors', yielded these V and J calls. The table for this sample lists about 84,000 distinct CDR3 sequences. The top ten clonotypes cover roughly 0.62% of the sample.

For each CD8+ T cell subset, flow sorting was done in triplicate, and roughly 330,000 cells per subset went directly into RLT lysis buffer. To exclude memory contaminants, naive CD8+ T cells were stringently defined as CD45RO-CCR7+CD27+CD95-. Standard density gradient centrifugation was used to isolate peripheral blood mononuclear cells from buffy coats. Naive CXCR3-negative and CXCR3-positive CD8+ T cells were flow-sorted using a FACSAria III. Total RNA was extracted from sorted cells with an RNeasy Mini Kit. The CDR3 covers 16 residues, taking in both the cysteine and the phenylalanine. This entry has no DNA. For CDR1 and CDR2, the germline V gene lists MGHDK and SYGVNS. Results and caveats for the whole study, not just this receptor: Because CXCR3 expression was partially decreased after cryopreservation, freshly isolated PBMCs were used for most assays. Because surface CD5, which is linked to self-reactivity in mice, was comparable between the naive subsets, TCR interaction strength was also inferred from TRB CDR3 physicochemical properties. Compared with CXCR3-negative naive cells, CXCR3-positive naive cells had TRB CDR3s with higher hydrophobicity (lower Kidera factor 4), lower energy, and higher strength and volume indices. Within the same donor, TRBV-TRBJ usage looked similar between naive CXCR3-negative and CXCR3-positive cells, but memory cells had distinct patterns. Repertoire diversity was comparably high in both naive subsets but much lower in memory CD8+ T cells.

Source material: naive CXCR3+ CD8+ T cells from blood. The cell subset or site tag for this specimen amounts to: CD45RO-CCR7+CD27+CD95- naive CD8+ T cells expressing CXCR3 (TNR3+). Recombination connected TRBV25-1 to TRBJ2-5; TCRdb's D gene call, TRBD1, goes unchecked for lack of DNA. This sequence was found in a human donor in good health. Some clones in this sample may be carry-over from other donors' samples. The CDR3 has the sequence CASSALTGGIEETQYF.